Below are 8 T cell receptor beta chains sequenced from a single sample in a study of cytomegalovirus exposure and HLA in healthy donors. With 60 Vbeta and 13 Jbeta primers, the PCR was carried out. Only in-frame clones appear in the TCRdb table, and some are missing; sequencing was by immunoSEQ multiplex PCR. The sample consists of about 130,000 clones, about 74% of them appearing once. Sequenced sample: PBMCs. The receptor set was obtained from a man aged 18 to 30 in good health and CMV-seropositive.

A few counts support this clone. As DNA, the CDR3 is TGTGCCAGCTCACCAGGACTGAGCTACTATGGCTACACCTTC. Translating gives CASSPGLSYYGYTF. This sequence joins TRBV18 and TRBJ1-2; D remains unclear. This CDR3 is built from 14 residues. Trimming took off 2 bases at V and 3 bases at J, with 10 bases between the two ends. Per the germline V gene, CDR1 is KGHSH and CDR2 is LQKENI. The whole variable domain, remainder taken from reference TRBV18 and TRBJ1-2, is NAGVMQNPRHLVRRRGQEARLRCSPMKGHSHVYWYRQLPEEGLKFMVYLQKENIIDESGMPKERFSAEFPKEGPSILRIQQVVRGDSAAYFCASSPGLSYYGYTFGSGTRLTVV.

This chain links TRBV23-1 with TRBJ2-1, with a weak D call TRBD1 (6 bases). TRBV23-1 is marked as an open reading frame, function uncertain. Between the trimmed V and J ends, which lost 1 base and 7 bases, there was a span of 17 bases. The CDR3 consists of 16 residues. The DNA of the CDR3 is TGCGCCAGCAGTCAATTGGGGCAGGGGCAGGGGAATGAGCAGTTCTTC. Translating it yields CASSQLGQGQGNEQFF.

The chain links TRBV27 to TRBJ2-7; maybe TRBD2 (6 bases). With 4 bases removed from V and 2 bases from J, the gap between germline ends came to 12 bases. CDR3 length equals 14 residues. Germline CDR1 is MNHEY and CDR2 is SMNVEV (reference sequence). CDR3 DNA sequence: TGTGCCAGCAGTTCCCGGGACTTTGCCTACGAGCAGTACTTC. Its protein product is CASSSRDFAYEQYF.

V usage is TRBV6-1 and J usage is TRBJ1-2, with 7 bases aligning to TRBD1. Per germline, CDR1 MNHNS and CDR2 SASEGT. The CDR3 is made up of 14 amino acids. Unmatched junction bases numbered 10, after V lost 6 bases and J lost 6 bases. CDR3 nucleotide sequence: TGTGCCAGCAGACCAGGGACAGATGGAGATGGCTACACCTTC. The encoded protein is CASRPGTDGDGYTF.

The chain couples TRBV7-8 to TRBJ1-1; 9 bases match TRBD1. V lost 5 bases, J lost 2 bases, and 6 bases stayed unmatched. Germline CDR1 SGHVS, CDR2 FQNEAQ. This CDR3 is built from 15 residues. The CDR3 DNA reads TGTGCCAGCAGCCCTGGGGACAGGGCAAACACTGAAGCTTTCTTT. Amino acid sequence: CASSPGDRANTEAFF.

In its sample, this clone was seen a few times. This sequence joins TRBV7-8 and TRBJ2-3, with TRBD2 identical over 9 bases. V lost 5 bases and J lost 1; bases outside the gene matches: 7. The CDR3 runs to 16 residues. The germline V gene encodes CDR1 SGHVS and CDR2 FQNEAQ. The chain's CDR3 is CASSDTSGPRTDTQYF. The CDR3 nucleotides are TGTGCCAGCAGCGACACTAGCGGGCCACGCACAGATACGCAGTATTTT.

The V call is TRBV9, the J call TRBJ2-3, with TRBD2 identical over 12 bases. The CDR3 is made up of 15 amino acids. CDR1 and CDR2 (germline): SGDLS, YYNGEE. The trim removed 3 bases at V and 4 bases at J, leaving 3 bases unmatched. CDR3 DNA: TGTGCCAGCAGCGCTAGCGGGAGGGCCCCAGATACGCAGTATTTT. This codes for CASSASGRAPDTQYF.

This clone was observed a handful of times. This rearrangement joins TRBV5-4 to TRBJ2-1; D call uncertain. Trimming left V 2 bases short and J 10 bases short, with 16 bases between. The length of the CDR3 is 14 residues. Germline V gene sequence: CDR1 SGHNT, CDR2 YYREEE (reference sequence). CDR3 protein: CASSFGPSAMEQFF. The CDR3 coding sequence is TGTGCCAGCAGCTTCGGTCCGAGTGCAATGGAGCAGTTCTTC.